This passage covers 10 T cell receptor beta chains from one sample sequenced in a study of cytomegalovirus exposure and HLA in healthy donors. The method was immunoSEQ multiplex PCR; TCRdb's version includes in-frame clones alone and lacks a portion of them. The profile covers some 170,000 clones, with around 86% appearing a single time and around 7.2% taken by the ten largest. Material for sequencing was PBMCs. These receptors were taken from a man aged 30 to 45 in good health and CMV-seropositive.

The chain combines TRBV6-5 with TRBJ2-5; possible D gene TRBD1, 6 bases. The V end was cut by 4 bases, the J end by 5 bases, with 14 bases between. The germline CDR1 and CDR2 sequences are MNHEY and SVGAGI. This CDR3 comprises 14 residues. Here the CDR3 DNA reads TGTGCCAGCAGTTGGACAGCCTCGGCGGAGACCCAGTACTTC. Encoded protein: CASSWTASAETQYF.

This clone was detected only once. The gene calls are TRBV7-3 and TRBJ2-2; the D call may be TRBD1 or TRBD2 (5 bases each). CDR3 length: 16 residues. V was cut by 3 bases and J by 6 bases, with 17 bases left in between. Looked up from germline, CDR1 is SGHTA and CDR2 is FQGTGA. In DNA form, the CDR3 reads TGTGCCAGCAGCTTTACCGGGACGGGGACCGCCGGGGAGCTGTTTTTT. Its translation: CASSFTGTGTAGELFF.

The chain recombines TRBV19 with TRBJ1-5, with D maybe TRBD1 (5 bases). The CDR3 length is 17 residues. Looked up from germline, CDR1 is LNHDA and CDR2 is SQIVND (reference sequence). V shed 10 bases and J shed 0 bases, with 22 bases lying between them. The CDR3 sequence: CATAPGTFASSNQPQHF. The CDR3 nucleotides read TGTGCCACGGCACCCGGGACGTTTGCCTCTAGCAATCAGCCCCAGCATTTT.

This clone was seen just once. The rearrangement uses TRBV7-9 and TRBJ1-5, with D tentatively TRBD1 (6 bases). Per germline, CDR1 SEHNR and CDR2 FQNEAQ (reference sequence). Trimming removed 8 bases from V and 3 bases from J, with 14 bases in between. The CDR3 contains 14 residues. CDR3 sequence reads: CASESSGDNQPQHF. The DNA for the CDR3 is TGTGCCAGCGAAAGTTCAGGGGACAATCAGCCCCAGCATTTT.

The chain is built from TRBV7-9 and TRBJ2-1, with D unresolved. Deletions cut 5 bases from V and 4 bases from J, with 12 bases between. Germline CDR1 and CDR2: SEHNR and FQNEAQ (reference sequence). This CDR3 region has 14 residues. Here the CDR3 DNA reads TGTGCCAGCAGCCCCCGTCCAGCATACAATGAGCAGTTCTTC. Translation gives CASSPRPAYNEQFF.

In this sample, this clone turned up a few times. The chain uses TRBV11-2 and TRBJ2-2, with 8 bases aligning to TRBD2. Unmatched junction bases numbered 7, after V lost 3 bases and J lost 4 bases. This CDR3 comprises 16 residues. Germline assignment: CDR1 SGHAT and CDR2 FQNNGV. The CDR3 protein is CASSFPGGGATGELFF. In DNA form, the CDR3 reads TGTGCCAGCAGCTTCCCGGGGGGGGGAGCCACCGGGGAGCTGTTTTTT.

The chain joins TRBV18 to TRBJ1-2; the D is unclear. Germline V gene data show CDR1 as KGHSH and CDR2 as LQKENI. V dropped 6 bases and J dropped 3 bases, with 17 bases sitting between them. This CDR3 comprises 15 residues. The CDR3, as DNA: TGTGCCAGCTCCCGGGAGGAGAGTCCTTACTATGGCTACACCTTC. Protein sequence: CASSREESPYYGYTF.

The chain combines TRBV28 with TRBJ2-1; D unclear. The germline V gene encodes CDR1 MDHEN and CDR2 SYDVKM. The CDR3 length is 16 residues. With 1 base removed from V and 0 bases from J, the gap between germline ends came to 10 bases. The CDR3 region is CASSLSELSSYNEQFF. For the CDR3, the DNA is TGTGCCAGCAGTTTATCGGAGTTGAGCTCCTACAATGAGCAGTTCTTC.

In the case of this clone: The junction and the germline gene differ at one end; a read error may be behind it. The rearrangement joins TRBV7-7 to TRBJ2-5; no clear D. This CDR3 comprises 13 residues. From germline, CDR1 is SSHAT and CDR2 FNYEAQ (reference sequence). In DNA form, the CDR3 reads TGTGCTAGCAGCTTAGCCTCGCTCCAGACCCAGTACTTC. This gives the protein CASSLASLQTQYF.

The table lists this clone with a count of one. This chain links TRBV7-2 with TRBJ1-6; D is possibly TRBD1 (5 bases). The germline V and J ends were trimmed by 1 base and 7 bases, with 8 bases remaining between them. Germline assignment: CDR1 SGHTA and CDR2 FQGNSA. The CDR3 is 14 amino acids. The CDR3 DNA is TGTGCCAGCAGCTTAGTAGGGACCAATTCACCCCTCCACTTT. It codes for CASSLVGTNSPLHF.